This T cell receptor (beta chain) was obtained from a study of breast tumors, draining lymph nodes, adjacent tissues. Study observations and caveats: That most tumor T cells come from lymph nodes remained unproven. Tumor and nontumor repertoires were significantly more similar in luminal-like than in basal-like breast cancer. Tumors had less TCR diversity than lymph nodes, more than nontumor tissue.

This clonotype was recorded many times. The antigen is unknown. Samples came from axillary lymph nodes draining the breast cancer. TCRdb ran MiXCR on the multiplex PCR reads and lists one entry per CDR3 protein. The sample consists of fewer than 200,000 distinct CDR3 sequences, around a third of them appearing once. Sample: axillary lymph node tissue. This sequence was found in a female donor with breast cancer. Some clones in this sample may be carry-over from other donors' samples.

The CDR3 region is CASSDQNRELNYGYTF. The CDR3 DNA reads as TGTGCCAGCAGTGACCAAAACAGGGAGCTTAACTATGGCTACACCTTC. The chain couples TRBV25-1 to TRBJ1-2, with a weak D call TRBD1 (6 bases). Trimming cost V 3 bases and J 1 base, with 15 bases left between them. CDR3 size: 16 residues. Germline CDR1 is MGHDK and CDR2 is SYGVNS.